The clone carrying this TCR beta chain was picked up a small number of times. As yet, its antigen is unknown. The data belong to a study of T-cell reconstitution after alpha-beta-depleted transplantation in children. Study-wide results and limits: After transplant, high TCRbeta diversity at day 60 in some patients arose from surviving recipient T cells and thymic progenitors. Newly produced T cells mostly accounted for T-cell counts and diversity one year post-transplant. As was reported, about two months after transplant, alpha-beta T cells came from several hundred expanded graft clones.

As it was prepared, the TCRbeta library received unique molecular identifiers. In TCRdb, the PCR reads were re-called with MiXCR into one record per CDR3 protein. The sample includes approximately 89,000 distinct CDR3 sequences, roughly 15% of them seen just once. The ends were cut back, 2 bases at V and 6 bases at J, with 1 base in the middle. CDR3 length equals 11 residues. The chain links TRBV12-3 or TRBV12-4 to TRBJ2-2; D is ambiguous. The receptor's source is a male patient aged 2 to 10 who had a stem cell transplant for acute lymphoblastic leukemia, so the T cells may come from the graft donor. Material: PBMCs, mostly from graft donor cells, obtained 180 days after TCRalphabeta/CD19-depleted stem cell transplant. The CDR3 sequence is CASSLSGELFF. The CDR3, as DNA: TGTGCCAGCAGTTTATCCGGGGAGCTGTTTTTT.